Listed below are T cell receptor beta chains from one sample, sequenced in a study of identical twins. TCRdb processed the 5' RACE reads anew with MiXCR; each CDR3 protein has one entry. The table includes fewer than 500,000 distinct CDR3 sequences, around 24% detected once. These sequences were also reported in another study, on T cells expressing NK-cell markers.

Sequenced input: CD4+ T cells sorted from blood. The receptors here all came from a woman under 30 in good health. Both conserved end residues are part of each CDR3. D genes are given only for firm matches. Where a row states a size, it is once, few, many or the class of an expanded clone; other rows omit it.

DNA: TGTGCCAGTACGTTGGGGCTAGCGGGGGGGTACGAGCAGTACTTC
CDR3: CASTLGLAGGYEQYF
J: TRBJ2-7
D: TRBD2
V: TRBV12-3/TRBV12-4
size: -

DNA: TGTGCCAGCAGTGAGGACAGGAAAGATCAGCCCCAGCATTTT
CDR3: CASSEDRKDQPQHF
J: TRBJ1-5
D: TRBD1
V: TRBV25-1
size: -

DNA: TGCAGCGCAATCCGGGCCCCATCCTACGAGCAGTACTTC
CDR3: CSAIRAPSYEQYF
J: TRBJ2-7
D: -
V: TRBV20-1
size: -

DNA: TGTGCCAGCAAATTGGACAGCTACACCGGGGAGCTGTTTTTT
CDR3: CASKLDSYTGELFF
J: TRBJ2-2
D: -
V: TRBV12-3/TRBV12-4
size: few

DNA: TGTGCCAGCAGCCAGAGAGCGGGGGGGGACTACAATGAGCAGTTCTTC
CDR3: CASSQRAGGDYNEQFF
J: TRBJ2-1
D: TRBD2
V: TRBV4-2
size: few

DNA: TGCAGTGCTGGCAGGGACAGGGTACGGGAGCAGTACTTC
CDR3: CSAGRDRVREQYF
J: TRBJ2-7
D: TRBD1
V: TRBV20-1
size: -

DNA: TGTGCCAGCAGCCAGAACCGGGACAGATACAATGAGCAGTTCTTC
CDR3: CASSQNRDRYNEQFF
J: TRBJ2-1
D: TRBD1
V: TRBV7-9
size: -

DNA: TGTGCCAGCAGAGGGACCGGGACGGGATATTACGAGCAGTACTTC
CDR3: CASRGTGTGYYEQYF
J: TRBJ2-7
D: -
V: TRBV12-3/TRBV12-4
size: few

DNA: TGCGCCAGCAGCTCTAAGACAGGCCTCACTGAAGCTTTCTTT
CDR3: CASSSKTGLTEAFF
J: TRBJ1-1
D: -
V: TRBV5-1
size: few

DNA: TGTGCCAGCAGCTTGAACCGGGACAATGGCTACACCTTC
CDR3: CASSLNRDNGYTF
J: TRBJ1-2
D: -
V: TRBV7-2
size: -

DNA: TGTGCCAGCAGTCCCCGCCCTAGCGGGGGGGCCGATACGCAGTATTTT
CDR3: CASSPRPSGGADTQYF
J: TRBJ2-3
D: TRBD2
V: TRBV27
size: few

DNA: TGTGCCAGCAGCTTGGCGGCCCAGTGGAACACTGAAGCTTTCTTT
CDR3: CASSLAAQWNTEAFF
J: TRBJ1-1
D: -
V: TRBV5-5
size: few

DNA: TGCAGTGCTAGAGGCCCAAGCTCCTACAATGAGCAGTTCTTC
CDR3: CSARGPSSYNEQFF
J: TRBJ2-1
D: -
V: TRBV20-1
size: many

DNA: TGTGCCATCAGTGAGCAGGGGGCGAGGGGCTACACCTTC
CDR3: CAISEQGARGYTF
J: TRBJ1-2
D: TRBD1
V: TRBV10-3
size: -

DNA: TGCAGTGCTAGAGCGGGATTCTCCTACGAGCAGTACTTC
CDR3: CSARAGFSYEQYF
J: TRBJ2-7
D: -
V: TRBV20-1
size: few

DNA: TGTGCCAGCAGCTTACGGGACAGCTCCTACAATGAGCAGTTCTTC
CDR3: CASSLRDSSYNEQFF
J: TRBJ2-1
D: TRBD1
V: TRBV5-1
size: many

DNA: TGCAGCTCTTATTACGAGCAGTACTTC
CDR3: CSSYYEQYF
J: TRBJ2-7
D: -
V: TRBV29-1
size: few

DNA: TGCAGTGCTAGTAATCCCGGGAATATCTATGGCTACACCTTC
CDR3: CSASNPGNIYGYTF
J: TRBJ1-2
D: -
V: TRBV20-1
size: few

DNA: TGCAGCGTTTCGGCAGGGGAACATTCACCCCTCCACTTT
CDR3: CSVSAGEHSPLHF
J: TRBJ1-6
D: -
V: TRBV29-1
size: few

DNA: TGCAGTGCTAGCGCGAGGGGCATGAACACTGAAGCTTTCTTT
CDR3: CSASARGMNTEAFF
J: TRBJ1-1
D: -
V: TRBV20-1
size: few

DNA: TGTGCCAGCGGCATACAGCGTAACGAGCAGTACTTC
CDR3: CASGIQRNEQYF
J: TRBJ2-7
D: -
V: TRBV7-2
size: few

DNA: TGTGCCATCAGTGAGTCGGGAAGGGGTCCCTTGCGGGAGCAGTTCTTC
CDR3: CAISESGRGPLREQFF
J: TRBJ2-1
D: -
V: TRBV10-3
size: few

DNA: TGTGCCAGCAGCCCGCGACTCGGAACCGGGGAGCTGTTTTTT
CDR3: CASSPRLGTGELFF
J: TRBJ2-2
D: -
V: TRBV11-3
size: few

DNA: TGTGCCAGCAGCCCCGCGGGCACCGAGCAGTACTTC
CDR3: CASSPAGTEQYF
J: TRBJ2-7
D: -
V: TRBV3-1
size: once

DNA: TGTGCCAGCAGTGTCTCACTCCCGGTCTATGGCTACACCTTC
CDR3: CASSVSLPVYGYTF
J: TRBJ1-2
D: -
V: TRBV6-1
size: -

DNA: TGTGCCAGCCACGGGACAGCTAGCACAGATACGCAGTATTTT
CDR3: CASHGTASTDTQYF
J: TRBJ2-3
D: TRBD1
V: TRBV10-3
size: few

DNA: TGTGCCAGCAGAGTAGCGGGGAGCAATGAGCAGTTCTTC
CDR3: CASRVAGSNEQFF
J: TRBJ2-1
D: TRBD2
V: TRBV7-2
size: -

DNA: TGCGCCAGCAGCTTGAGGACAGCCGCAACTAATGAAAAACTGTTTTTT
CDR3: CASSLRTAATNEKLFF
J: TRBJ1-4
D: -
V: TRBV5-1
size: -

DNA: TGCAGTGCAGCTCGGGACAGGGTTACAGATACGCAGTATTTT
CDR3: CSAARDRVTDTQYF
J: TRBJ2-3
D: TRBD1
V: TRBV20-1
size: few

DNA: TGTGCCAGCTCCGGGGTAAATACGCAGTATTTT
CDR3: CASSGVNTQYF
J: TRBJ2-3
D: -
V: TRBV11-2
size: -

DNA: TGTGCCAGCAGCTTAGTGGGACTAGCGGGAGGGACCCATGAGCAGTTCTTC
CDR3: CASSLVGLAGGTHEQFF
J: TRBJ2-1
D: TRBD2
V: TRBV7-2
size: -

DNA: TGTGCCACCAGCAGAGGAATCGAGCGGGGCCACACCGGGGAGCTGTTTTTT
CDR3: CATSRGIERGHTGELFF
J: TRBJ2-2
D: TRBD2
V: TRBV15
size: few

DNA: TGTGCCACGACCGCGGACACGTCAGATACGCAGTATTTT
CDR3: CATTADTSDTQYF
J: TRBJ2-3
D: -
V: TRBV10-3
size: few

DNA: TGTGCCAGCAGTTCGGCCGGCGATACGCAGTATTTT
CDR3: CASSSAGDTQYF
J: TRBJ2-3
D: -
V: TRBV12-3/TRBV12-4
size: few

DNA: TGCAGTGCTAGAGGGTTCGGGACAGGGAGCGCCGGGGAGCTGTTTTTT
CDR3: CSARGFGTGSAGELFF
J: TRBJ2-2
D: TRBD1
V: TRBV20-1
size: few

DNA: TGCGCCAGCAGCCAAGGAGGGGCGGGAACAAACATTCAGTACTTC
CDR3: CASSQGGAGTNIQYF
J: TRBJ2-4
D: -
V: TRBV4-1
size: -

DNA: TGTGCCAGCAGCCCACAAACAGGCTACAATGAGCAGTTCTTC
CDR3: CASSPQTGYNEQFF
J: TRBJ2-1
D: -
V: TRBV9
size: -

DNA: TGCAGTGCTAGAGATTTCCAAGCGGCTTCCTACAATGAGCAGTTCTTC
CDR3: CSARDFQAASYNEQFF
J: TRBJ2-1
D: -
V: TRBV20-1
size: -

DNA: TGTGCCAGCAGTTACTCGCCAAGGGGGCTTTACAATGAGCAGTTCTTC
CDR3: CASSYSPRGLYNEQFF
J: TRBJ2-1
D: TRBD1
V: TRBV6-5
size: -

DNA: TGTGCCAGCAGTCCAGGGACAGGGCGCCTCGCGTATGGCTACACCTTC
CDR3: CASSPGTGRLAYGYTF
J: TRBJ1-2
D: TRBD1
V: TRBV12-3/TRBV12-4
size: -

DNA: TGTGCCAGCAGCGCTACCGGGAGCCCTGATTCACCCCTCCACTTT
CDR3: CASSATGSPDSPLHF
J: TRBJ1-6
D: -
V: TRBV9
size: -

DNA: TGTGCCAGCAGCGAACAGGGTTTTGGCGGCTATGGCTACACCTTC
CDR3: CASSEQGFGGYGYTF
J: TRBJ1-2
D: -
V: TRBV11-2
size: -

DNA: TGCGCCAGCAGCCAGAGGAGGGCCTACACCGGGGAGCTGTTTTTT
CDR3: CASSQRRAYTGELFF
J: TRBJ2-2
D: -
V: TRBV4-3
size: few

DNA: TGTGCCACCAGCCCGGGGGGATATAGCACAGATACGCAGTATTTT
CDR3: CATSPGGYSTDTQYF
J: TRBJ2-3
D: TRBD2
V: TRBV24-1
size: -

DNA: TGTGCCAGCAGGGCGGGACACAGCTCCTACGAGCAGTACTTC
CDR3: CASRAGHSSYEQYF
J: TRBJ2-7
D: -
V: TRBV12-3/TRBV12-4
size: once

DNA: TGTGCCTGGAGCGCCCCCGGACAGACGAACACTGAAGCTTTCTTT
CDR3: CAWSAPGQTNTEAFF
J: TRBJ1-1
D: -
V: TRBV30
size: -

DNA: TGCGCCAGCAGCTTGGAAGGGCATGGCTACACCTTC
CDR3: CASSLEGHGYTF
J: TRBJ1-2
D: -
V: TRBV5-1
size: -

DNA: TGTGCCAGCAGTGTGGAGGGGAGCACAGATACGCAGTATTTT
CDR3: CASSVEGSTDTQYF
J: TRBJ2-3
D: -
V: TRBV9
size: many

DNA: TGTGCCAGCAGCTTACACGGGCTAGCGAACACCGGGGAGCTGTTTTTT
CDR3: CASSLHGLANTGELFF
J: TRBJ2-2
D: -
V: TRBV7-9
size: few

DNA: TGTGCCATCAGCGAAGGCCCGAACAATGAGCAGTTCTTC
CDR3: CAISEGPNNEQFF
J: TRBJ2-1
D: -
V: TRBV10-3
size: few

DNA: TGTGCCAGCAGCGTAGAAGGGGACACTCCCTACGAGCAGTACTTC
CDR3: CASSVEGDTPYEQYF
J: TRBJ2-7
D: -
V: TRBV9
size: once

DNA: TGTGCCAGCAGCCTCACCCGGGACGCTTCCTACGAGCAGTACTTC
CDR3: CASSLTRDASYEQYF
J: TRBJ2-7
D: -
V: TRBV7-9
size: few

DNA: TGCAGTGCTAAGGCTACTGAAGCTTTCTTT
CDR3: CSAKATEAFF
J: TRBJ1-1
D: -
V: TRBV20-1
size: -

DNA: TGCAGCGTTGGGCGGACTTCGAACACCGGGGAGCTGTTTTTT
CDR3: CSVGRTSNTGELFF
J: TRBJ2-2
D: -
V: TRBV29-1
size: -

DNA: TGTGCCAGCTCACCACGTACAGGGGATAGCACAGATACGCAGTATTTT
CDR3: CASSPRTGDSTDTQYF
J: TRBJ2-3
D: TRBD1
V: TRBV18
size: few